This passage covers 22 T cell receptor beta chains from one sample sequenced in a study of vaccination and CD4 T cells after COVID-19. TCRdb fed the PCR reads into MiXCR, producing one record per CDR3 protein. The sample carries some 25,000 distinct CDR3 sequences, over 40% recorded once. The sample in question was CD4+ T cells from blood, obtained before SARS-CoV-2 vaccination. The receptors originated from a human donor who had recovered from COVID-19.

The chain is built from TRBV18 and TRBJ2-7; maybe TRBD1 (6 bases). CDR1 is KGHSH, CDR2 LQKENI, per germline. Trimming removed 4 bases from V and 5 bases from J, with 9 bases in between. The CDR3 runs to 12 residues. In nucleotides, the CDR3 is TGTGCCAGCTCACTCAACAGGGACGAGCAGTACTTC. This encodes CASSLNRDEQYF.

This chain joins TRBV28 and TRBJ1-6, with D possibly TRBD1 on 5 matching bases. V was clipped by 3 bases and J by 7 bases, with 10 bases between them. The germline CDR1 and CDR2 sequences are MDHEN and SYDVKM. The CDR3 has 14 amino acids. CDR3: CASSFSGPNSPLHF. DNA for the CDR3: TGTGCCAGCAGTTTCTCAGGGCCCAATTCACCCCTCCACTTT.

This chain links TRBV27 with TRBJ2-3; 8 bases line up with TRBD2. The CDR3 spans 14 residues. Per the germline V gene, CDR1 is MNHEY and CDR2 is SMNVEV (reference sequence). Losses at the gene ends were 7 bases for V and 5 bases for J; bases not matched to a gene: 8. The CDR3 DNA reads TGTGCCAGCAAACCTAGCGGGCGGCGAGATACGCAGTATTTT. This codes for CASKPSGRRDTQYF.

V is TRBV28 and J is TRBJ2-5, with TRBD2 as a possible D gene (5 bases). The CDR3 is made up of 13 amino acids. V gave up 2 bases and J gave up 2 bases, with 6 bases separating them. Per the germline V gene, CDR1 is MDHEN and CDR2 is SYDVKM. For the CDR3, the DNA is TGTGCCAGCAGTTTAGGGAGACAAGAGACCCAGTACTTC. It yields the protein CASSLGRQETQYF.

The CDR3 DNA follows: TGTGCCAGCAACCATCCCGGGACAGGGGGTGGTACTGAAGCTTTCTTT. Amino acids: CASNHPGTGGGTEAFF. The chain couples TRBV6-1 to TRBJ1-1; 11 bases match TRBD1. CDR1 and CDR2 from the germline V gene are MNHNS and SASEGT. This CDR3 region has 16 residues. V shed 7 bases and J 5 bases; nucleotides not matched to a gene: 12.

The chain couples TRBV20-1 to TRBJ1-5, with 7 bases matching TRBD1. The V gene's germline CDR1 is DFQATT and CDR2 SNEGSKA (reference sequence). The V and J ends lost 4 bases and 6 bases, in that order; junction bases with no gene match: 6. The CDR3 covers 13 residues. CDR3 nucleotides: TGCAGTGCTAATACAGGGGTCGGTCAGCCCCAGCATTTT. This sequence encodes CSANTGVGQPQHF.

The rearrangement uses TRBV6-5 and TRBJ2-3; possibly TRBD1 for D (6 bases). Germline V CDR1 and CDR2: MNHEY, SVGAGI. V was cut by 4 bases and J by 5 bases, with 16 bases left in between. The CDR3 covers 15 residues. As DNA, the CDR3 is TGTGCCAGCAGTTCTCCGAATACAGGGTTAGATACGCAGTATTTT. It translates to CASSSPNTGLDTQYF.

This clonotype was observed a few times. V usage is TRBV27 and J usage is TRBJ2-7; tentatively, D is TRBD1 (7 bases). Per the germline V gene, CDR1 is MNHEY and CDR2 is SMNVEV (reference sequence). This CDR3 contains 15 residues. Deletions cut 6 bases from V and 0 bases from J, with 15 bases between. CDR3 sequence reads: CASRALRDSSYEQYF. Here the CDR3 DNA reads TGTGCCAGCAGAGCCTTGCGGGACAGCTCCTACGAGCAGTACTTC.

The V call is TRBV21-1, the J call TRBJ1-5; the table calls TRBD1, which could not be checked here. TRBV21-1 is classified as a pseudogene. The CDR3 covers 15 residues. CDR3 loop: CASSKPTGGVQPQHF. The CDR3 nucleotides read TGTGCCAGCAGCAAGCCGACAGGGGGCGTTCAGCCCCAGCATTTT.

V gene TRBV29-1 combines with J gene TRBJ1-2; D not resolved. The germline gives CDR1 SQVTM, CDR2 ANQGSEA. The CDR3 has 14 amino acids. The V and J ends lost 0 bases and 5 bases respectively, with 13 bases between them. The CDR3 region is CSVEDFPGRYGYTF. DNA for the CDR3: TGCAGCGTTGAAGATTTCCCAGGAAGGTATGGCTACACCTTC.

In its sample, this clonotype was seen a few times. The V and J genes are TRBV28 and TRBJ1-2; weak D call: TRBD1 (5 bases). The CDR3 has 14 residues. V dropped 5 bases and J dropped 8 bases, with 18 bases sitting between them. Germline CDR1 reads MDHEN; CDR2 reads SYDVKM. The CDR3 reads CASSRMTMGRGYTF. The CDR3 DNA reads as TGTGCCAGCAGTCGGATGACAATGGGACGAGGCTACACCTTC.

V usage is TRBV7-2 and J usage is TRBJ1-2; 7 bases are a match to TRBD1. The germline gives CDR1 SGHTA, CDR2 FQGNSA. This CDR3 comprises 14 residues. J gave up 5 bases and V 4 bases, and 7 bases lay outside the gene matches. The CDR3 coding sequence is TGTGCCAGCAGCTCCCAGGCAGGGGGATATGGCTACACCTTC. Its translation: CASSSQAGGYGYTF.

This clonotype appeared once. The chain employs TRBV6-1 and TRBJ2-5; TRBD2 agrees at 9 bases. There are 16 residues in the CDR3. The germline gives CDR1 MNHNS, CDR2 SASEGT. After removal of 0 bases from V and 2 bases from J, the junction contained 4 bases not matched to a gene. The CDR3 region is CASSEAPSGVQETQYF. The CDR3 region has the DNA TGTGCCAGCAGTGAAGCGCCTAGCGGGGTACAAGAGACCCAGTACTTC.

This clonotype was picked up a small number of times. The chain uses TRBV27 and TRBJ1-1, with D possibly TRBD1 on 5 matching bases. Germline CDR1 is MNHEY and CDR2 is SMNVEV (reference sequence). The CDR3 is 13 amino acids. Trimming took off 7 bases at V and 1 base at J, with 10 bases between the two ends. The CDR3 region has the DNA TGTGCCAGCAAGACAGTAGGGAACACTGAAGCTTTCTTT. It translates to CASKTVGNTEAFF.

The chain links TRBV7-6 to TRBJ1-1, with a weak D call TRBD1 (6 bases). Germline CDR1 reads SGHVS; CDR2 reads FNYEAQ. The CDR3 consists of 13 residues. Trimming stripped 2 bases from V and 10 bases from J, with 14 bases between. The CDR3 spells CASSLLATGRAFF. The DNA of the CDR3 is TGTGCCAGCAGCTTATTAGCCACAGGGAGAGCTTTCTTT.

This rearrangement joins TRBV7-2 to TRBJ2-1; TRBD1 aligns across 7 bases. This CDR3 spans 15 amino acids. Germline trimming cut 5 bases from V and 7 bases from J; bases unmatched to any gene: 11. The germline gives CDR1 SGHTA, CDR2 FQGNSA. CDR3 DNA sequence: TGTGCCAGCAGCCCGAGACAGGGCGGAGTGAATGAGCAGTTCTTC. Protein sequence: CASSPRQGGVNEQFF. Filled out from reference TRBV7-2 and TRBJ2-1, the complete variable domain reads GAGVSQSPSNKVTEKGKDVELRCDPISGHTALYWYRQSLGQGLEFLIYFQGNSAPDKSGLPSDRFSAERTGGSVSTLTIQRTQQEDSAVYLCASSPRQGGVNEQFFGPGTRLTVL.

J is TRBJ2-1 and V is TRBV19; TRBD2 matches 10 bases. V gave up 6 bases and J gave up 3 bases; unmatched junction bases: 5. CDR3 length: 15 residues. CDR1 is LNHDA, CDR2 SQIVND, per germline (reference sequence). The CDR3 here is CASSQREGLYNEQFF. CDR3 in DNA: TGTGCCAGTAGCCAGCGGGAGGGGCTCTACAATGAGCAGTTCTTC.

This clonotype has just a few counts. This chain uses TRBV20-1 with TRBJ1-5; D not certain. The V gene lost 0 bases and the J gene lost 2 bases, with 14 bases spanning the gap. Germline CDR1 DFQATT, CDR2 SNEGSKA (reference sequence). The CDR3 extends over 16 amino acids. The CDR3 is CSARDPQKRGNQPQHF. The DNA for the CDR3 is TGCAGTGCTAGAGATCCCCAGAAACGAGGCAATCAGCCCCAGCATTTT.

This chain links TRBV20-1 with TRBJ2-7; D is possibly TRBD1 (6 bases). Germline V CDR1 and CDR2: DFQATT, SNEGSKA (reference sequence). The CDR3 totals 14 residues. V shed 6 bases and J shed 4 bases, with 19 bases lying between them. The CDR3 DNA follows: TGCAGTGCCAGCAAAGCAGGGGATTTTTACGAGCAGTACTTC. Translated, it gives CSASKAGDFYEQYF.

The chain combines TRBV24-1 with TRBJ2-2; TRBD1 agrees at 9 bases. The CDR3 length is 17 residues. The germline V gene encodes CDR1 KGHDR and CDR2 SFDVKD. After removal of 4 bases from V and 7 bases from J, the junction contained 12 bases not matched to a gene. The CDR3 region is CATSDPGQGPKGGELFF. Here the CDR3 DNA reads TGTGCCACCAGTGACCCGGGACAGGGCCCAAAGGGCGGGGAGCTGTTTTTT.

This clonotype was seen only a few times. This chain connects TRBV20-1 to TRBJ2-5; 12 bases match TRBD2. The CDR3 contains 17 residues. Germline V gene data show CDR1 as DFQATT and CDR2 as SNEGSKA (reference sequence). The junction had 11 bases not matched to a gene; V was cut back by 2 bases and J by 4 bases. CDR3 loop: CSARSATSGGPGETQYF. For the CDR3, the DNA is TGCAGTGCTAGATCAGCGACTAGCGGGGGCCCCGGAGAGACCCAGTACTTC.

CDR3 nucleotide sequence: TGCAGTGCTAGAGATTCTAGCGGGAGGGCCAGGGAGCAGTACTTC. This sequence encodes CSARDSSGRAREQYF. This chain connects TRBV20-1 to TRBJ2-7; TRBD2 matches 12 bases. J gave up 7 bases and V 0 bases, and 7 bases lay outside the gene matches. Germline-derived CDR1 and CDR2 are DFQATT and SNEGSKA (reference sequence). This CDR3 comprises 15 residues.